The 13 T cell receptor beta chains below come from one sample, sequenced in a study of blood T cell repertoires in COVID-19. Using immunoSEQ multiplex PCR, the repertoire was profiled, and TCRdb retains in-frame clones only, with some absent. The data contain some 28,000 clones, 85% of them singletons. The sequenced sample was peripheral blood. Every receptor here comes from a human donor in a cohort sampled during active COVID-19.

The CDR3 loop is CASSLRVEGYSPLHF. CDR3 bases: TGTGCCAGCAGCTTGAGGGTAGAGGGTTATTCACCCCTCCACTTT. The chain employs TRBV5-5 and TRBJ1-6; D is unresolved. CDR1 SGHKS and CDR2 YYEKEE come from the germline V gene (reference sequence). The CDR3 runs to 15 residues. V lost 1 base and J 8 bases, leaving 13 bases between the germline ends.

The chain uses TRBV20-1 and TRBJ2-7, with D unresolved. The germline gives CDR1 DFQATT, CDR2 SNEGSKA (reference sequence). Trimming removed 3 bases at V and 5 bases at J, with 5 bases between. The CDR3 runs to 10 residues. CDR3 nucleotide sequence: TGCAGTGCTAGTATCAACGAGCAGTACTTC. Residues: CSASINEQYF.

Of note for this clone: This specimen includes other DNA sequences encoding the same CDR3. The chain links TRBV4-2 to TRBJ2-1, with unresolved D. This CDR3 contains 15 residues. Per germline, CDR1 LGHNA and CDR2 YNFKEQ. The ends were cut back, 2 bases at V and 7 bases at J, with 15 bases in the middle. CDR3 residues: CASSQNVADTNEQFF. The DNA of the CDR3 is TGTGCCAGCAGCCAAAATGTGGCGGATACGAATGAGCAGTTCTTC.

This rearrangement joins TRBV15 to TRBJ1-1; tentative D call: TRBD1 (6 bases). V lost 0 bases, J lost 3 bases, and 20 bases lay in between. The CDR3 is made up of 18 amino acids. Germline CDR1 and CDR2: LNHNV and YYDKDF (reference sequence). Here the CDR3 reads CATSRDQRGRGLYTEAFF. Written as DNA, the CDR3 is TGTGCCACCAGCAGAGATCAAAGGGGCAGGGGCCTGTACACTGAAGCTTTCTTT.

This chain connects TRBV5-3 to TRBJ2-1; D gene uncertain. TRBV5-3 is an ORF, and what it does is uncertain. V lost 6 bases and J lost 1, with 14 bases in between. This CDR3 comprises 15 residues. The CDR3 protein is CARMRLSPSYNEQFF. The CDR3 region has the DNA TGTGCCAGAATGCGGCTCAGCCCTTCCTACAATGAGCAGTTCTTC.

The chain uses TRBV25-1 and TRBJ2-3; 7 positions match TRBD2. The CDR3 covers 14 residues. V dropped 8 bases and J dropped 6; count of bases not matched to a gene: 11. Germline loops: CDR1 MGHDK, CDR2 SYGVNS. This CDR3 is CASGLGGGGDTQYF. Here the CDR3 DNA reads TGTGCCAGCGGCCTCGGCGGGGGTGGTGATACGCAGTATTTT.

The chain carries TRBV7-2 and TRBJ2-4; no clear D. V dropped 6 bases and J dropped 0 bases, with 9 bases sitting between them. Germline lookup yields CDR1 SGHTA and CDR2 FQGNSA. There are 14 residues in the CDR3. The chain's CDR3 is CASRKDLAKNIQYF. In nucleotides, the CDR3 is TGTGCCAGCAGGAAAGACTTAGCCAAAAACATTCAGTACTTC.

This chain connects TRBV12-5 to TRBJ2-3, with TRBD2 matching over 8 bases. CDR1 is LGHNT and CDR2 is FRNRAP in the germline V gene. V lost 7 bases to trimming and J lost 3 bases; unmatched junction nucleotides: 9. The CDR3 extends over 15 amino acids. CDR3 loop: CASAWRGERTDTQYF. CDR3 coding DNA: TGTGCTAGTGCCTGGCGGGGGGAGAGGACAGATACGCAGTATTTT.

V and J are TRBV11-3 and TRBJ1-4; weak D call: TRBD1 (6 bases). Germline V gene data show CDR1 as SGHNT and CDR2 as YENEEA. V lost 5 bases and J 8 bases, leaving 18 bases between the germline ends. The CDR3 is 15 amino acids. The CDR3 loop reads CASSTGIRGREKLFF. CDR3 in DNA: TGTGCCAGCAGCACTGGGATCAGGGGACGGGAAAAACTGTTTTTT.

V is TRBV18 and J is TRBJ2-5; maybe TRBD1 (5 bases). Per the germline V gene, CDR1 is KGHSH and CDR2 is LQKENI. V was cut by 3 bases and J by 2 bases, with 7 bases left in between. The CDR3 consists of 13 residues. This CDR3 reads CASSPRQQETQYF. DNA of the CDR3: TGTGCCAGCTCACCCCGACAGCAAGAGACCCAGTACTTC. The full variable domain, completed using reference TRBV18 and TRBJ2-5, is NAGVMQNPRHLVRRRGQEARLRCSPMKGHSHVYWYRQLPEEGLKFMVYLQKENIIDESGMPKERFSAEFPKEGPSILRIQQVVRGDSAAYFCASSPRQQETQYFGPGTRLLVL.

This chain uses TRBV15 with TRBJ1-1; D may be TRBD1 (6 bases). This CDR3 has 11 amino acids. CDR1 is LNHNV, CDR2 YYDKDF, per germline (reference sequence). Trimming took off 3 bases at V and 10 bases at J, with 9 bases between the two ends. CDR3 residues: CATSSLDRAFF. The CDR3, as DNA: TGTGCCACCAGCAGCCTGGACAGAGCTTTCTTT.

The chain links TRBV5-6 to TRBJ1-2, with D tentatively TRBD1 (6 bases). V lost 0 bases and J lost 7, with 10 bases in between. The CDR3 contains 13 residues. CDR1 and CDR2 (germline): SGHDT, YYEEEE. The CDR3 coding sequence is TGTGCCAGCAGCTTGGAACCAGGGGTTGGCTACACCTTC. Translating it yields CASSLEPGVGYTF.

The chain is built from TRBV5-5 and TRBJ2-5; D possibly corresponds to TRBD1 (6 bases). This CDR3 contains 13 residues. Trimming stripped 4 bases from V and 5 bases from J, with 12 bases between. Germline V lookup: CDR1 SGHKS, CDR2 YYEKEE (reference sequence). The CDR3 loop is CASSQTGWETQYF. The CDR3 nucleotides read TGTGCCAGCAGCCAAACAGGGTGGGAGACCCAGTACTTC.